The rows below give T cell receptor beta chains drawn from one sample of a study of cytomegalovirus exposure and HLA in healthy donors. TCRdb's table, derived via immunoSEQ multiplex PCR, lists solely in-frame clones and lacks some. The sample carries fewer than 150,000 clones, about 91% recorded once. The sample taken for sequencing was PBMCs. All receptors derive from a young woman in good health and CMV-seropositive. CDR3s include the opening cysteine and the closing phenylalanine or tryptophan. The order of the fields is D gene, CDR3 length, clone size, V gene, J gene, CDR3 protein, CDR3 DNA. The D gene is left open where the match is weak. Size is stated for part of the rows, as once, few or many counts, or as a class when the clone is expanded.

>TRBD1|15|NA|TRBV7-9|TRBJ1-6
CASSPGTAYNSPLHF
TGTGCCAGCAGTCCCGGGACAGCCTATAATTCACCCCTCCACTTT
>NA|13|NA|TRBV4-2|TRBJ2-3
CASSQGESDTQYF
TGTGCCAGCAGCCAAGGAGAGTCAGATACGCAGTATTTT
>NA|16|NA|TRBV2|TRBJ1-4
CASSEIGGGWGEKLFF
TGTGCCAGCAGTGAAATAGGTGGAGGATGGGGTGAAAAACTGTTTTTT
>TRBD2|18|NA|TRBV5-1|TRBJ2-6
CASRVAGASSGGANVLTF
TGCGCCAGCAGGGTAGCGGGAGCCTCCTCGGGAGGGGCCAACGTCCTGACTTTC
>NA|16|NA|TRBV7-2|TRBJ2-2
CASSWTFLASAGELFF
TGTGCCAGCAGCTGGACGTTTCTAGCGTCCGCCGGGGAGCTGTTTTTT
>TRBD1|15|NA|TRBV6-1|TRBJ1-2
CASSEPGQGAQGYTF
TGTGCCAGCAGTGAACCGGGACAGGGGGCGCAGGGCTACACCTTC
>NA|13|NA|TRBV28|TRBJ2-7
CASSLLQGYEQYF
TGTGCCAGCAGTTTATTGCAGGGCTACGAGCAGTACTTC
>NA|14|NA|TRBV5-4|TRBJ2-7
CASSQGLAPYEQYF
TGTGCCAGCAGCCAGGGACTTGCTCCCTACGAGCAGTACTTC
>NA|12|NA|TRBV2|TRBJ2-7
CASRAQGYEQYF
TGTGCCAGCAGAGCCCAGGGGTACGAGCAGTACTTC
>NA|15|NA|TRBV28|TRBJ2-3
CASGGDPSPPDTQYF
TGTGCCAGCGGCGGGGACCCCTCCCCTCCAGATACGCAGTATTTT
>TRBD1|15|NA|TRBV4-3|TRBJ1-6
CASSLDRFYNSPLHF
TGCGCCAGCAGCCTGGACAGGTTCTATAATTCACCCCTCCACTTT
>NA|15|NA|TRBV15|TRBJ1-5
CATSGSGAWGQPQHF
TGTGCCACCAGCGGTAGTGGGGCCTGGGGCCAGCCCCAGCATTTT
>NA|14|NA|TRBV28|TRBJ1-2
CASSFFSGNDGYTF
TGTGCCAGCAGTTTTTTCTCAGGGAATGATGGCTACACCTTC
>NA|16|NA|TRBV4-1|TRBJ2-7
CASSLTRTENSYEQYF
TGCGCCAGCAGCCTGACCCGGACAGAAAACTCCTACGAGCAGTACTTC
>NA|13|NA|TRBV7-9|TRBJ1-5
CASSLPGNQPQHF
TGTGCCAGCAGCTTACCGGGGAATCAGCCCCAGCATTTT
>TRBD2|16|NA|TRBV5-1|TRBJ2-1
CASSAGGGSSYNEQFF
TGCGCCAGCAGCGCGGGCGGCGGGAGCTCCTACAATGAGCAGTTCTTC
>NA|13|NA|TRBV5-1|TRBJ1-2
CASSSTANYGYTF
TGCGCCAGCAGCTCGACAGCTAACTATGGCTACACCTTC
>TRBD1|15|once|TRBV2|TRBJ1-5
CASSGQGLGNQPQHF
TGTGCCAGCAGTGGACAGGGTCTAGGAAATCAGCCCCAGCATTTT
>NA|17|NA|TRBV4-1|TRBJ2-3
CASSPPKAVTSTDTQYF
TGCGCCAGCAGCCCCCCTAAGGCGGTAACTAGCACAGATACGCAGTATTTT
>NA|14|NA|TRBV6-1|TRBJ1-5
CASSSRSSNQPQHF
TGTGCCAGCAGTTCGAGATCTAGCAATCAGCCCCAGCATTTT
>NA|12|NA|TRBV11-3|TRBJ2-2
CASSYRGGELFF
TGTGCCAGCAGCTATCGAGGCGGGGAGCTGTTTTTT
>TRBD1|14|NA|TRBV28|TRBJ1-5
CASRYRGGNQPQHF
TGTGCCAGCAGGTACAGGGGTGGCAATCAGCCCCAGCATTTT
>NA|11|NA|TRBV29-1|TRBJ2-1
CSVGGGWEQFF
TGCAGCGTTGGCGGGGGCTGGGAGCAGTTCTTC
>TRBD1|14|NA|TRBV19|TRBJ2-3
CATRAQGGTDTQYF
TGTGCCACTCGGGCCCAGGGGGGCACAGATACGCAGTATTTT
>TRBD1|16|NA|TRBV28|TRBJ2-3
CASSPSTGDRTDTQYF
TGTGCCAGCAGTCCAAGCACAGGGGATCGTACAGATACGCAGTATTTT
>NA|11|NA|TRBV20-1|TRBJ2-7
CSAGAFYEQYF
TGCAGTGCGGGGGCGTTCTACGAGCAGTACTTC
>TRBD2|16|NA|TRBV6-5|TRBJ2-5
CASSSLLAGDQETQYF
TGTGCCAGCAGTTCCCTTCTAGCGGGAGACCAAGAGACCCAGTACTTC
>NA|14|NA|TRBV6-1|TRBJ1-6
CATTETTYNSPLHF
TGTGCCACCACGGAGACGACTTATAATTCACCCCTCCACTTT
>NA|15|NA|TRBV19|TRBJ1-5
CASRTRQDSNQPQHF
TGTGCCAGTAGGACCCGACAGGACTCTAATCAGCCCCAGCATTTT
>NA|16|NA|TRBV21-1|TRBJ1-1
CASSKVVRDRNTEAFF
TGTGCCAGCAGCAAAGTTGTGAGGGACAGGAACACTGAAGCTTTCTTT
>TRBD2|15|NA|TRBV5-1|TRBJ2-7
CASSLISGSSYEQYF
TGCGCCAGCAGCTTGATCAGCGGGAGCTCCTACGAGCAGTACTTC
>TRBD1|13|NA|TRBV7-9|TRBJ1-2
CASSWGQGEGYTF
TGTGCCAGCAGCTGGGGACAGGGGGAAGGCTACACCTTC
>NA|14|NA|TRBV6-5|TRBJ1-6
CASSSGGYNSPLHF
TGTGCCAGCAGCTCGGGGGGGTACAATTCACCCCTCCACTTT
>NA|15|NA|TRBV2|TRBJ2-5
CASSGGGNRLETQYF
TGTGCCAGCAGTGGTGGGGGCAACCGATTGGAGACCCAGTACTTC
>TRBD1|16|NA|TRBV30|TRBJ1-3
CAWSVQDRGAGNTIYF
TGTGCCTGGAGTGTACAGGACAGGGGAGCTGGAAACACCATATATTTT
>NA|15|NA|TRBV27|TRBJ2-1
CASSPEGGAWNEQFF
TGTGCCAGCAGCCCAGAAGGGGGGGCATGGAATGAGCAGTTCTTC
>TRBD2|14|NA|TRBV7-3|TRBJ2-7
CASRSLAGVGEQYF
TGTGCCAGCAGGTCACTAGCGGGAGTGGGTGAGCAGTACTTC
>NA|13|NA|TRBV7-3|TRBJ1-6
CASSPRDNSPLHF
TGTGCCAGCAGCCCTCGGGATAATTCACCCCTCCACTTT
>TRBD2|16|once|TRBV7-2|TRBJ2-5
CASSLGGGGPQETQYF
TGTGCCAGCAGCTTAGGGGGCGGGGGGCCCCAAGAGACCCAGTACTTC
>TRBD1|15|NA|TRBV7-2|TRBJ1-5
CASSLNRGYSQPQHF
TGTGCCAGCAGCTTAAACAGGGGGTATAGCCAGCCCCAGCATTTT
>TRBD2|16|once|TRBV4-2|TRBJ2-1
CASSQESGGAYNEQFF
TGTGCCAGCAGCCAAGAATCTGGGGGGGCCTACAATGAGCAGTTCTTC
>NA|17|NA|TRBV19|TRBJ1-1
CASSISRVWTDTIEAFF
TGTGCCAGTAGTATTTCTCGGGTGTGGACAGACACAATTGAAGCTTTCTTT
>TRBD1|14|NA|TRBV5-4|TRBJ2-3
CASSWDRGTDTQYF
TGTGCCAGCAGCTGGGACAGGGGGACAGATACGCAGTATTTT
>TRBD1|15|few|TRBV28|TRBJ1-6
CASSPGQGGYVPLHF
TGTGCCAGCAGCCCAGGACAGGGTGGGTATGTGCCCCTCCACTTT
>TRBD2|13|NA|TRBV29-1|TRBJ2-7
CSVEKRDDYEQYF
TGCAGCGTTGAGAAGCGGGATGACTACGAGCAGTACTTC
>TRBD2|19|NA|TRBV2|TRBJ2-5
CASSESIGLAGALEETQYF
TGTGCCAGCAGTGAATCGATCGGGCTAGCGGGGGCCTTAGAGGAGACCCAGTACTTC
>TRBD2|15|many|TRBV4-3|TRBJ2-1
CASSQALAAYNEQFF
TGCGCCAGCAGCCAAGCACTAGCGGCCTACAATGAGCAGTTCTTC
>TRBD2|12|NA|TRBV2|TRBJ2-1
CASRGGNNEQFF
TGTGCCAGCAGGGGGGGGAATAATGAGCAGTTCTTC
>TRBD1|15|once|TRBV30|TRBJ2-7
CAWSRETGPSYEQYF
TGTGCCTGGAGTAGGGAGACAGGGCCATCCTACGAGCAGTACTTC
>TRBD1|15|NA|TRBV10-1|TRBJ2-1
CASSEEGQGANEQFF
TGCGCCAGCAGTGAAGAGGGACAGGGGGCCAATGAGCAGTTCTTC
>TRBD1|11|NA|TRBV6-5|TRBJ2-7
CASSGTGEQYF
TGTGCCAGCAGTGGGACAGGCGAGCAGTACTTC
>TRBD2|17|NA|TRBV6-1|TRBJ2-3
CASSEVSSGGRTDTQYF
TGTGCCAGCAGTGAAGTTTCTAGCGGGGGCCGCACAGATACGCAGTATTTT
>TRBD1|15|few|TRBV5-4|TRBJ2-7
CASSLPGQGAHEQYF
TGTGCCAGCAGCTTACCGGGACAGGGGGCGCATGAGCAGTACTTC
>NA|15|NA|TRBV9|TRBJ2-1
CASSPVGSPNNEQFF
TGTGCCAGCAGCCCTGTCGGGAGTCCCAACAATGAGCAGTTCTTC
>NA|13|NA|TRBV11-3|TRBJ1-1
CASSLENTVEAFF
TGTGCCAGCAGCTTAGAAAACACAGTTGAAGCTTTCTTT
>NA|13|NA|TRBV30|TRBJ1-5
CAWSRQSNQPQHF
TGTGCCTGGAGTCGACAAAGTAATCAGCCCCAGCATTTT